These T cell receptor beta chains were read from a single sample in a study of control samples from healthy donors and cancer patients. Sequenced by immunoSEQ multiplex PCR; TCRdb stores in-frame clones only, minus some. The profile shows roughly 73,000 clones, approximately 84% of them singletons. Sequences were obtained from blood. The receptors were sampled from a man aged 45-65 years in good health. The CDR3 runs from the conserved cysteine through the conserved F or W. Fields, in order: CDR3 DNA, CDR3 protein, D gene, J gene, V gene, CDR3 length, clone size. D genes are given only for firm matches. The size entry is marked missing in some rows and otherwise reads once, few, many or a size class.

cdr3_nt: TGTGCCATCAGCCGAAGTGGTCAGGGCTCGGATGGCTACACCTTC
cdr3_aa: CAISRSGQGSDGYTF
d_call: -
j_call: TRBJ1-2
v_call: TRBV10-3
cdr3_length: 15
clone_size: few

cdr3_nt: TGTGCCAGGCAGCGGCCGGGAGAGGCTCTTGAAGAGACCCAGTACTTC
cdr3_aa: CARQRPGEALEETQYF
d_call: -
j_call: TRBJ2-5
v_call: TRBV6-4
cdr3_length: 16
clone_size: -

cdr3_nt: TGTGCCAGCAGTTTAAACCCGGGACAGGGCCATAACGAGCAGTACTTC
cdr3_aa: CASSLNPGQGHNEQYF
d_call: TRBD1
j_call: TRBJ2-7
v_call: TRBV28
cdr3_length: 16
clone_size: -

cdr3_nt: TGTGCCACCGCAAGAGCGGGGGAGACCCAGTACTTC
cdr3_aa: CATARAGETQYF
d_call: TRBD2
j_call: TRBJ2-5
v_call: TRBV6-5
cdr3_length: 12
clone_size: -

cdr3_nt: TGTGCCAGCAGCTTCTCCAGGGGAGACACCATATATTTT
cdr3_aa: CASSFSRGDTIYF
d_call: -
j_call: TRBJ1-3
v_call: TRBV5-4
cdr3_length: 13
clone_size: few

cdr3_nt: TGTGTCAGCAGCTTAGAACAGGGAAGGACTGAAGCTTTCTTT
cdr3_aa: CVSSLEQGRTEAFF
d_call: -
j_call: TRBJ1-1
v_call: TRBV11-1
cdr3_length: 14
clone_size: -

cdr3_nt: TGTGCCAGCAGCGTAGAGTCGGATACTGAAGCTTTCTTT
cdr3_aa: CASSVESDTEAFF
d_call: -
j_call: TRBJ1-1
v_call: TRBV9
cdr3_length: 13
clone_size: -

cdr3_nt: TGTGCCAGCAGTACAACAGGGGGCGAAAAGGGCTACACCTTC
cdr3_aa: CASSTTGGEKGYTF
d_call: TRBD1
j_call: TRBJ1-2
v_call: TRBV7-6
cdr3_length: 14
clone_size: -

cdr3_nt: TGTGCCTGGAGTGGCACACAGGTCCTCTACGAGCAGTACTTC
cdr3_aa: CAWSGTQVLYEQYF
d_call: -
j_call: TRBJ2-7
v_call: TRBV30
cdr3_length: 14
clone_size: -

cdr3_nt: TGTGCCAGCAGTGAAGTTATTAATGAAAAACTGTTTTTT
cdr3_aa: CASSEVINEKLFF
d_call: -
j_call: TRBJ1-4
v_call: TRBV2
cdr3_length: 13
clone_size: -

cdr3_nt: TGTGCCAGTACTCCGGGACTAGTCGGTGAGCAGTTCTTC
cdr3_aa: CASTPGLVGEQFF
d_call: TRBD2
j_call: TRBJ2-1
v_call: TRBV19
cdr3_length: 13
clone_size: few

cdr3_nt: TGCGCCAGCAGTCAATCGGACAGGGCTGGAAACACCATATATTTT
cdr3_aa: CASSQSDRAGNTIYF
d_call: TRBD1
j_call: TRBJ1-3
v_call: TRBV23-1
cdr3_length: 15
clone_size: -

cdr3_nt: TGTGCCAAAGCAGTAACGTTGGACTATGGCTACACCTTC
cdr3_aa: CAKAVTLDYGYTF
d_call: -
j_call: TRBJ1-2
v_call: TRBV2
cdr3_length: 13
clone_size: -

cdr3_nt: TGTGCCAGCAGCTCCCGACGGACTAGCGGGACGTACGAGCAGTACTTC
cdr3_aa: CASSSRRTSGTYEQYF
d_call: TRBD2
j_call: TRBJ2-7
v_call: TRBV7-6
cdr3_length: 16
clone_size: -

cdr3_nt: TGCGCCAGCAGCCTGCGGGAGGAGAAATACTACGAGCAGTACTTC
cdr3_aa: CASSLREEKYYEQYF
d_call: TRBD2
j_call: TRBJ2-7
v_call: TRBV5-1
cdr3_length: 15
clone_size: -

cdr3_nt: TGTGCCAGCAGTGAATGGGGGACTAGCACTGCAGATACGCAGTATTTT
cdr3_aa: CASSEWGTSTADTQYF
d_call: TRBD2
j_call: TRBJ2-3
v_call: TRBV25-1
cdr3_length: 16
clone_size: -

cdr3_nt: TGTGCCAGCAGCCTCGGGGGGGAACTAGCGCCTTACAATGAGCAGTTCTTC
cdr3_aa: CASSLGGELAPYNEQFF
d_call: TRBD2
j_call: TRBJ2-1
v_call: TRBV11-2
cdr3_length: 17
clone_size: -

cdr3_nt: TGTGCCAGCAGCCGTGGACAGGGGACTGGCTACACCTTC
cdr3_aa: CASSRGQGTGYTF
d_call: TRBD1
j_call: TRBJ1-2
v_call: TRBV7-9
cdr3_length: 13
clone_size: once

cdr3_nt: TGTGCCAGCTCAGACCTACCAGGGGGCGCGAATTCACCCCTCCACTTT
cdr3_aa: CASSDLPGGANSPLHF
d_call: TRBD1
j_call: TRBJ1-6
v_call: TRBV18
cdr3_length: 16
clone_size: few

cdr3_nt: TGTGCCAGCAGCAAAGGTAGCAGGGTTATATCCGGGGAGCTGTTTTTT
cdr3_aa: CASSKGSRVISGELFF
d_call: -
j_call: TRBJ2-2
v_call: TRBV21-1
cdr3_length: 16
clone_size: -

cdr3_nt: TGTGCCAGCAGCTTATACCCGGAGAACACTGAAGCTTTCTTT
cdr3_aa: CASSLYPENTEAFF
d_call: -
j_call: TRBJ1-1
v_call: TRBV7-8
cdr3_length: 14
clone_size: -

cdr3_nt: TGTGCCACCAGTGTTAGGGATGGGGGCAATCAGCCCCAGCATTTT
cdr3_aa: CATSVRDGGNQPQHF
d_call: -
j_call: TRBJ1-5
v_call: TRBV24-1
cdr3_length: 15
clone_size: once

cdr3_nt: TGTGCCAGCAGCTATTCTAGGGAAAATGAGCAGTTCTTC
cdr3_aa: CASSYSRENEQFF
d_call: -
j_call: TRBJ2-1
v_call: TRBV6-5
cdr3_length: 13
clone_size: -

cdr3_nt: TGTGCCAGCATCTCAGAGTCGTATCAAGAGACCCAGTACTTC
cdr3_aa: CASISESYQETQYF
d_call: -
j_call: TRBJ2-5
v_call: TRBV7-9
cdr3_length: 14
clone_size: -

cdr3_nt: TGTGCCAGCAGCATTAGCGGGGGCCCTTCCGGTACGCAGTATTTT
cdr3_aa: CASSISGGPSGTQYF
d_call: TRBD2
j_call: TRBJ2-3
v_call: TRBV7-6
cdr3_length: 15
clone_size: -

cdr3_nt: TGTGCCAGCAGACAACTTCCCGAAGGGAATTCACCCCTCCACTTT
cdr3_aa: CASRQLPEGNSPLHF
d_call: -
j_call: TRBJ1-6
v_call: TRBV3-1/TRBV3-2
cdr3_length: 15
clone_size: many

cdr3_nt: TGTGCCGCCGCGTCGACGGCTAGCACAGATACGCAGTATTTT
cdr3_aa: CAAASTASTDTQYF
d_call: -
j_call: TRBJ2-3
v_call: TRBV12-1
cdr3_length: 14
clone_size: -

cdr3_nt: TGTGCCAGCAGCCTCAGGCCGGGGGCAGCAGAAGCTTTCTTT
cdr3_aa: CASSLRPGAAEAFF
d_call: -
j_call: TRBJ1-1
v_call: TRBV9
cdr3_length: 14
clone_size: -

cdr3_nt: TGTGCCAGCAGCCCAGATCCCGCTAGCGGTTACGAGCAGTACTTC
cdr3_aa: CASSPDPASGYEQYF
d_call: TRBD2
j_call: TRBJ2-7
v_call: TRBV4-2
cdr3_length: 15
clone_size: -

cdr3_nt: TGCGCCAGCAGCCCCCAGGGTGGTAAGCAAAACATTCAGTACTTC
cdr3_aa: CASSPQGGKQNIQYF
d_call: -
j_call: TRBJ2-4
v_call: TRBV5-1
cdr3_length: 15
clone_size: -

cdr3_nt: TGCGCCAGCAGCCAAGATCCCGGGACTCTAGGCACAGATACGCAGTATTTT
cdr3_aa: CASSQDPGTLGTDTQYF
d_call: -
j_call: TRBJ2-3
v_call: TRBV4-3
cdr3_length: 17
clone_size: -

cdr3_nt: TGTGCCAGCAGCTCCGCGTTAAACTGGGCGGGAGAGCGGAACGAGCAGTACTTC
cdr3_aa: CASSSALNWAGERNEQYF
d_call: TRBD2
j_call: TRBJ2-7
v_call: TRBV5-6
cdr3_length: 18
clone_size: -

cdr3_nt: TGTGCCAGCATCGACAGGGGAGGCAATCAGCCCCAGCATTTT
cdr3_aa: CASIDRGGNQPQHF
d_call: TRBD1
j_call: TRBJ1-5
v_call: TRBV19
cdr3_length: 14
clone_size: once

cdr3_nt: TGCAGCGTACGATGGGGGGGTCCCACTGAAGCTTTCTTT
cdr3_aa: CSVRWGGPTEAFF
d_call: -
j_call: TRBJ1-1
v_call: TRBV29-1
cdr3_length: 13
clone_size: -

cdr3_nt: TGTGCCACCAGCAGAGGGTCGAACACTGAAGCTTTCTTT
cdr3_aa: CATSRGSNTEAFF
d_call: -
j_call: TRBJ1-1
v_call: TRBV15
cdr3_length: 13
clone_size: -

cdr3_nt: TGTGCTAGCAGCCCGGACAGGGCGAGCTACGAGCAGTACTTC
cdr3_aa: CASSPDRASYEQYF
d_call: TRBD1
j_call: TRBJ2-7
v_call: TRBV7-7
cdr3_length: 14
clone_size: -

cdr3_nt: TGTGCCAGCAGCCCCGGACCGGATAGCAATCAGCCCCAGCATTTT
cdr3_aa: CASSPGPDSNQPQHF
d_call: -
j_call: TRBJ1-5
v_call: TRBV7-2
cdr3_length: 15
clone_size: few

cdr3_nt: TGTGCCAGCAGCGTAGAGTGGACAGGGATTAATGAGCAGTTCTTC
cdr3_aa: CASSVEWTGINEQFF
d_call: TRBD1
j_call: TRBJ2-1
v_call: TRBV9
cdr3_length: 15
clone_size: -

cdr3_nt: TGTGCCAGCAGTCCGGGGCAGGGGTATCAGCCCCAGCATTTT
cdr3_aa: CASSPGQGYQPQHF
d_call: -
j_call: TRBJ1-5
v_call: TRBV2
cdr3_length: 14
clone_size: many

cdr3_nt: TGTGCCAGCAGCTTAGTAACCCTAAATTATGGTGGCTACACCTTC
cdr3_aa: CASSLVTLNYGGYTF
d_call: -
j_call: TRBJ1-2
v_call: TRBV11-2
cdr3_length: 15
clone_size: once

cdr3_nt: TGTGCCAGCAGCTACGGGACAGATGAAAAACTGTTTTTT
cdr3_aa: CASSYGTDEKLFF
d_call: TRBD1
j_call: TRBJ1-4
v_call: TRBV27
cdr3_length: 13
clone_size: -

cdr3_nt: TGTGCCAGCATAGCGTACGAGCAGTACTTC
cdr3_aa: CASIAYEQYF
d_call: -
j_call: TRBJ2-7
v_call: TRBV6-5
cdr3_length: 10
clone_size: few

cdr3_nt: TGTGCCAGCAGCCCGAGGACTAGCGGGAGTTCAGATACGCAGTATTTT
cdr3_aa: CASSPRTSGSSDTQYF
d_call: TRBD2
j_call: TRBJ2-3
v_call: TRBV7-8
cdr3_length: 16
clone_size: -

cdr3_nt: TGTGCCAAGCAGTTGGCAAAGAGCACAGATACGCAGTATTTT
cdr3_aa: CAKQLAKSTDTQYF
d_call: -
j_call: TRBJ2-3
v_call: TRBV2
cdr3_length: 14
clone_size: -

cdr3_nt: TGTGCCAGCAGCTTGGACGGCGGTCGGCCCCAGCATTTT
cdr3_aa: CASSLDGGRPQHF
d_call: -
j_call: TRBJ1-5
v_call: TRBV6-2/TRBV6-3
cdr3_length: 13
clone_size: few

cdr3_nt: TGTGCCAGCTCAGTCGGGGGGACTGAAGCTTTCTTT
cdr3_aa: CASSVGGTEAFF
d_call: -
j_call: TRBJ1-1
v_call: TRBV27
cdr3_length: 12
clone_size: -

cdr3_nt: TGTGCCAGCAGCTTAGAGTGGATGGGCACCATATATTTT
cdr3_aa: CASSLEWMGTIYF
d_call: -
j_call: TRBJ1-3
v_call: TRBV13
cdr3_length: 13
clone_size: -

cdr3_nt: TGTGCCAGCAGCCGCCCCCTCCTAGCGGGAGGCTACACCGGGGAGCTGTTTTTT
cdr3_aa: CASSRPLLAGGYTGELFF
d_call: TRBD2
j_call: TRBJ2-2
v_call: TRBV7-8
cdr3_length: 18
clone_size: -

cdr3_nt: TGTGCCAGCAAACCAGGGGGGACTGGGGGTGAGCAGTTCTTC
cdr3_aa: CASKPGGTGGEQFF
d_call: -
j_call: TRBJ2-1
v_call: TRBV6-5
cdr3_length: 14
clone_size: once

cdr3_nt: TGTGCCAGCAGCTTAACTCCATCCTACGAGCAGTACTTC
cdr3_aa: CASSLTPSYEQYF
d_call: -
j_call: TRBJ2-7
v_call: TRBV7-9
cdr3_length: 13
clone_size: once

cdr3_nt: TGTGCCAGCAGCGTAGATAACAGGGCGAACACTGAAGCTTTCTTT
cdr3_aa: CASSVDNRANTEAFF
d_call: -
j_call: TRBJ1-1
v_call: TRBV9
cdr3_length: 15
clone_size: -

cdr3_nt: TGTGCCAGCAGCAATTACAGGGTCCCGAACACTGAAGCTTTCTTT
cdr3_aa: CASSNYRVPNTEAFF
d_call: -
j_call: TRBJ1-1
v_call: TRBV7-3
cdr3_length: 15
clone_size: -

cdr3_nt: TGTGCCACCAGTGATTCCGACTGGTCTAGCACAGATACGCAGTATTTT
cdr3_aa: CATSDSDWSSTDTQYF
d_call: -
j_call: TRBJ2-3
v_call: TRBV24-1
cdr3_length: 16
clone_size: -

cdr3_nt: TGTGCCAGCAGCTTGGCCGCGGGAGCACTATACAATGAGCAGTTCTTC
cdr3_aa: CASSLAAGALYNEQFF
d_call: TRBD2
j_call: TRBJ2-1
v_call: TRBV5-4
cdr3_length: 16
clone_size: -

cdr3_nt: TGCGCCAGCCGTAGGACTAGCGGGAGTTACGAGCAGTACTTC
cdr3_aa: CASRRTSGSYEQYF
d_call: TRBD2
j_call: TRBJ2-7
v_call: TRBV5-1
cdr3_length: 14
clone_size: -

cdr3_nt: TGTGCCATCAGTGAAGCGGGTGGTGGCAATCAGCCCCAGCATTTT
cdr3_aa: CAISEAGGGNQPQHF
d_call: -
j_call: TRBJ1-5
v_call: TRBV10-3
cdr3_length: 15
clone_size: -

cdr3_nt: TGTGCCAGCAGCTTGGTCTCTGTAGGTTCACCCCTCCACTTT
cdr3_aa: CASSLVSVGSPLHF
d_call: -
j_call: TRBJ1-6
v_call: TRBV13
cdr3_length: 14
clone_size: -

cdr3_nt: TGCGTCGACCTTCTTTTCTTAGATGGCTACACCTTC
cdr3_aa: CVDLLFLDGYTF
d_call: -
j_call: TRBJ1-2
v_call: TRBV23-1
cdr3_length: 12
clone_size: -

cdr3_nt: TGTGCCAGCTCACCATCAGGGAACACTGAAGCTTTCTTT
cdr3_aa: CASSPSGNTEAFF
d_call: -
j_call: TRBJ1-1
v_call: TRBV18
cdr3_length: 13
clone_size: -